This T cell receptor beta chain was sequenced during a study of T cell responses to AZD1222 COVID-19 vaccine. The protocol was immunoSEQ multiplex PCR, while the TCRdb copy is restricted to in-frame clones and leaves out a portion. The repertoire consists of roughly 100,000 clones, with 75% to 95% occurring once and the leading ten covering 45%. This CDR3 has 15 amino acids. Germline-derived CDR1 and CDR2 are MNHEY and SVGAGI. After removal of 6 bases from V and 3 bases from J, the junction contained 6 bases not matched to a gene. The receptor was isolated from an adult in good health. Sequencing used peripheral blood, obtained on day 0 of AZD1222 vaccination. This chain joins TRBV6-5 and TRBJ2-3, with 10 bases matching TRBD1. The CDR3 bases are TGTGCCAGCAGCGACAGGGGGCTGAGGACAGATACGCAGTATTTT. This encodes CASSDRGLRTDTQYF.